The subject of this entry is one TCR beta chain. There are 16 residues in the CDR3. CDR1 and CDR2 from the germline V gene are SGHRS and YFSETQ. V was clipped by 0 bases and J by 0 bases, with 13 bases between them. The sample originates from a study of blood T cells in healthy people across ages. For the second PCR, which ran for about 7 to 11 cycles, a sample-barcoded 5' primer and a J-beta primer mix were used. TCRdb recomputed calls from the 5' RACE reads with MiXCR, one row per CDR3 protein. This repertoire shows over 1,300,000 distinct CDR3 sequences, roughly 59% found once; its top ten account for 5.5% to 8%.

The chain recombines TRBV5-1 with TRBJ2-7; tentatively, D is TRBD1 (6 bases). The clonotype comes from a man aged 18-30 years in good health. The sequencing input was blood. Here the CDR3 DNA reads TGCGCCAGCAGCTTGGTTGACAGGTCGGCCTCCTACGAGCAGTACTTC. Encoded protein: CASSLVDRSASYEQYF.